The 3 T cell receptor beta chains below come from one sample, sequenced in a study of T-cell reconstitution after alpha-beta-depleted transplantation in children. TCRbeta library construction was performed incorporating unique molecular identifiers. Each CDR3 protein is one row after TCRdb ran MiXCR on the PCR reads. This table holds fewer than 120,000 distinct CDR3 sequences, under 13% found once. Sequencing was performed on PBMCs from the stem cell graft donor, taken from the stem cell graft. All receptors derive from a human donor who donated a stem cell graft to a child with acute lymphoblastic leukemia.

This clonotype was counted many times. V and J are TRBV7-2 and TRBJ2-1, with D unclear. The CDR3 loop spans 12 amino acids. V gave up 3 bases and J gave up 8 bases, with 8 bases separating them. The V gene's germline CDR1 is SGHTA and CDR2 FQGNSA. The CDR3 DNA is TGTGCCAGCAGCTTGACGTGGGATGAGCAGTTCTTC. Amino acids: CASSLTWDEQFF.

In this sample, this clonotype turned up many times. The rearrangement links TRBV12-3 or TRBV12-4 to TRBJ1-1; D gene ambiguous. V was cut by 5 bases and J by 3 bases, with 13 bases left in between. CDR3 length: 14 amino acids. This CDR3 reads CASSPSWLDTEAFF. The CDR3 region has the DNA TGTGCCAGCAGTCCCAGTTGGTTGGACACTGAAGCTTTCTTT.

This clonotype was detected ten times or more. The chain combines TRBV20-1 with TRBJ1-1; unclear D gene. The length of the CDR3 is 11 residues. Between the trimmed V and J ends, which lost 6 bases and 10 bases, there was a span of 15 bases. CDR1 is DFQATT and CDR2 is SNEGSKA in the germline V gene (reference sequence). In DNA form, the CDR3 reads TGCAGTGCCTACCTCGGGGTAGGAGCTTTCTTT. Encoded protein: CSAYLGVGAFF.